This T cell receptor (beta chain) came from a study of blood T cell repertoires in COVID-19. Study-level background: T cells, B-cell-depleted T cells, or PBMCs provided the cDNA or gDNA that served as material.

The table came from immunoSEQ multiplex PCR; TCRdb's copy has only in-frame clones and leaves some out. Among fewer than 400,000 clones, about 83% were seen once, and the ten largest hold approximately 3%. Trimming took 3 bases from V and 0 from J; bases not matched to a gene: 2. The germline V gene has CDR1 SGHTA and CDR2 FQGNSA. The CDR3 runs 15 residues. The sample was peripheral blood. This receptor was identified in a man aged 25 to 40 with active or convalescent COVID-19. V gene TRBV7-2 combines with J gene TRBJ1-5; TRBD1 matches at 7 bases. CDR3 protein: CASSFTGVSNQPQHF. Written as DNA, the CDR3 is TGTGCCAGCAGCTTCACAGGGGTTAGCAATCAGCCCCAGCATTTT.